The rows below give T cell receptor beta chains drawn from one sample of a study of blood T cell repertoires in COVID-19. Using immunoSEQ multiplex PCR, the repertoire was profiled, and TCRdb retains in-frame clones only, with some absent. There are some 500,000 clones in the sample; 85% to 90% occur only once, and approximately 2% lies in the top ten. The sequencing input was PBMCs or T cells enriched from blood (not recorded which). The source is a woman in her forties who had recovered from COVID-19. Each CDR3 is given with its conserved first and last residue. Each record gives: J gene, clone size, D gene, V gene, CDR3 DNA, CDR3 protein. A D gene is named only where the DNA matches it firmly. Some rows mark clone size as missing; the rest say once, few, many or name a class of expanded clone.

TRBJ1-1 few NA TRBV7-9 TGTGCCAGCAGCTTAGCAGGGGGTGGTGGCACTGAAGCTTTCTTT CASSLAGGGGTEAFF
TRBJ1-2 NA NA TRBV11-3 TGTGCCAGCGCTTTGAGTAACTATGGCTACACCTTC CASALSNYGYTF
TRBJ2-1 NA NA TRBV19 TGTGCCAGTACCCCCGGGACATCCGTCTACAATGAGCAGTTCTTC CASTPGTSVYNEQFF
TRBJ1-1 NA TRBD1 TRBV18 TGTGCCAGCTCGTCCGGTCCGGGACAGGGAAGTTTGGGCACTGAAGCTTTCTTT CASSSGPGQGSLGTEAFF
TRBJ2-7 once NA TRBV7-2 TGTGCCAGCGGCTCCGGGTCTTCGCCCGAGCAGTACTTC CASGSGSSPEQYF
TRBJ2-3 NA NA TRBV7-9 TGTGCCAGCAGCTTAGAGATAGAGGGTACGCAGTATTTT CASSLEIEGTQYF
TRBJ1-2 NA NA TRBV28 TGTGCCAGCAGCGAGGCCAAGAGATATGGCTACACCTTC CASSEAKRYGYTF
TRBJ1-2 NA TRBD1 TRBV6-1 TGTGCCAGCAGTGAAGCGGACAGGGATGGCTACACCTTC CASSEADRDGYTF
TRBJ2-3 NA NA TRBV7-7 TGTGCCAGCAGCTTAGGGGACTTCCTCCGGCATACGCAGTATTTT CASSLGDFLRHTQYF
TRBJ1-6 NA TRBD1 TRBV7-2 TGTGCCAGCAGCTTAAGGTTTGCCGGACAGGATAATTCACCCCTCCACTTT CASSLRFAGQDNSPLHF
TRBJ1-2 NA NA TRBV5-4 TGTGCCAGCAGCCTTACAGGAGACTATGGCTACACCTTC CASSLTGDYGYTF
TRBJ1-5 NA NA TRBV5-1 TGCGCCAGCAGCTGGGGGGACCTAAATCAGCCCCAGCATTTT CASSWGDLNQPQHF
TRBJ2-7 NA NA TRBV4-3 TGCGCCAGCAGCCAAGAGGCGGGATTCTCCTACGAGCAGTACTTC CASSQEAGFSYEQYF
TRBJ2-1 NA TRBD2 TRBV18 TGTGCCAGCTCACCACCGTTTGGGACTAGCGGGAGGACCGCAGACAATGAGCAGTTCTTC CASSPPFGTSGRTADNEQFF
TRBJ1-4 NA NA TRBV5-1 TGCGCCAGCAGCTTGGGCCCGGCGGGACTAAATGAAAAACTGTTTTTT CASSLGPAGLNEKLFF
TRBJ2-1 once TRBD2 TRBV6-5 TGTGCCAGCAGTTATGGGGCGGGAGGTCCCAATGAGCAGTTCTTC CASSYGAGGPNEQFF